These 21 T cell receptor beta chains share one sample of origin, sequenced in a study of blood T cells in healthy people across ages. Next came a second PCR, run for about 7 to 11 cycles, which used a sample-barcoded 5' primer along with a J-beta primer mix. TCRdb reanalysed the 5' RACE reads using MiXCR and keeps one entry per CDR3 protein. The sample lists some 900,000 distinct CDR3 sequences, 45% to 50% occurring once. The sequencing sample was made of blood. The receptors shown here come from a man younger than 45 in good health.

This clonotype showed up just a few times. The chain joins TRBV7-2 to TRBJ2-3, with a possible D match to TRBD2 (5 bases). V shed 5 bases and J shed 2 bases, with 14 bases lying between them. The length of the CDR3 is 15 residues. Germline V gene sequence: CDR1 SGHTA, CDR2 FQGNSA. The CDR3 DNA follows: TGTGCCAGCAGCCGAGGAGACTACCACACAGATACGCAGTATTTT. It translates to CASSRGDYHTDTQYF.

V and J are TRBV24-1 and TRBJ2-3; 8 bases match TRBD1. The CDR3 extends over 15 amino acids. Trimming cost V 4 bases and J 4 bases; bases outside gene matches: 6. Germline V gene lookup returns CDR1 KGHDR and CDR2 SFDVKD. CDR3 sequence reads: CATSERHRGSDTQYF. CDR3 in DNA: TGTGCCACCAGTGAGCGCCACAGGGGGTCAGATACGCAGTATTTT.

In this sample, this clonotype turned up a few times. The CDR3 DNA is TGTGCCAGCGAATACCTTAATTCACCCCTCCACTTT. Amino acids: CASEYLNSPLHF. The chain has TRBV2 and TRBJ1-6, with unresolved D. Trimming pared 8 bases from V and 6 bases from J, leaving 8 bases between. Germline V gene sequence: CDR1 SNHLY, CDR2 FYNNEI. The CDR3 sequence is 12 residues long. Full variable domain (rest looked up from reference TRBV2 and TRBJ1-6): EPEVTQTPSHQVTQMGQEVILRCVPISNHLYFYWYRQILGQKVEFLVSFYNNEISEKSEIFDDQFSVERPDGSNFTLKIRSTKLEDSAMYFCASEYLNSPLHFGNGTRLTVT.

In its sample, this clonotype was seen a few times. The rearrangement uses TRBV12-3 or TRBV12-4 and TRBJ1-2, with D possibly being TRBD1 (5 bases). This CDR3 has 14 amino acids. V gave up 6 bases and J gave up 4 bases, with 15 bases separating them. The CDR3 DNA sequence: TGTGCCAGCAGCCAAGGATTGACAGCCTATGGCTACACCTTC. Translated, it gives CASSQGLTAYGYTF.

The chain joins TRBV20-1 to TRBJ2-5; D is perhaps TRBD2 (6 bases). Germline assignment: CDR1 DFQATT and CDR2 SNEGSKA (reference sequence). Deletions cut 6 bases from V and 0 bases from J, with 11 bases between. The CDR3 loop spans 13 amino acids. CDR3 protein: CSATGGNQETQYF. As DNA, the CDR3 is TGCAGTGCCACCGGGGGAAACCAAGAGACCCAGTACTTC.

This clonotype was found a few times. This chain links TRBV6-1 with TRBJ1-5; the D gene is possibly TRBD1 (5 bases). Trimming shortened V by 4 bases and J by 6 bases, and 13 bases separated the two germline ends. The CDR3 loop spans 14 amino acids. Germline CDR1 and CDR2: MNHNS and SASEGT. CDR3 protein: CASSGEERGQPQHF. For the CDR3, the DNA is TGTGCCAGCAGTGGGGAGGAAAGGGGTCAGCCCCAGCATTTT.

In this sample, this clonotype turned up once. The V call is TRBV6-1, the J call TRBJ1-1; D possibly corresponds to TRBD1 (5 bases). Germline V CDR1 and CDR2: MNHNS, SASEGT. This CDR3 spans 16 amino acids. V lost 3 bases and J lost 3, with 17 bases in between. Here the CDR3 DNA reads TGTGCCAGCAGTGACCGGCAGGGTGGGCGGGACACTGAAGCTTTCTTT. This codes for CASSDRQGGRDTEAFF.

This clonotype was seen a handful of times. The chain has TRBV12-3 or TRBV12-4 and TRBJ2-5; D not resolved. The CDR3 is 12 amino acids. Trimming took off 6 bases at V and 5 bases at J, with 10 bases between the two ends. The CDR3 is CASRRSSETQYF. The CDR3 DNA follows: TGTGCCAGCAGGAGGTCCTCGGAGACCCAGTACTTC.

This sequence joins TRBV28 and TRBJ2-3; 8 bases are a match to TRBD1. Germline CDR1 and CDR2: MDHEN and SYDVKM. There are 14 residues in the CDR3. V lost 6 bases and J lost 3; bases outside the gene matches: 5. CDR3 loop: CASSGTGKTDTQYF. In DNA form, the CDR3 reads TGTGCCAGCAGCGGGACAGGCAAGACAGATACGCAGTATTTT.

The genes are TRBV24-1 and TRBJ2-7; unclear D gene. This CDR3 comprises 13 residues. In germline, CDR1 is KGHDR, CDR2 SFDVKD. V lost 3 bases and J 3 bases, leaving 8 bases between the germline ends. CDR3 coding DNA: TGTGCCACCAGTGATCCACAAGTCTACGAGCAGTACTTC. This gives the protein CATSDPQVYEQYF.

Written as DNA, the CDR3 is TGTGCCAGCACCTCACAGGGGGCTCGGCCTTTTGGGCAGTTCTTC. It codes for CASTSQGARPFGQFF. This rearrangement joins TRBV6-2 or TRBV6-3 to TRBJ2-1, with TRBD1 matching 9 bases. Trimming cost V 7 bases and J 12 bases; bases outside gene matches: 16. Germline-derived CDR1 and CDR2 are MNHEY and SVGEGT. The CDR3 has 15 amino acids.

The gene calls are TRBV7-9 and TRBJ2-3, with TRBD2 matching over 12 bases. The germline V gene has CDR1 SEHNR and CDR2 FQNEAQ (reference sequence). The CDR3 runs to 16 residues. After removal of 3 bases from V and 4 bases from J, the junction contained 5 bases not matched to a gene. As DNA, the CDR3 is TGTGCCAGCAGCTTTGGACTAGCGGGGAACGCAGATACGCAGTATTTT. It specifies CASSFGLAGNADTQYF. Together with reference TRBV7-9 and TRBJ2-3, the CDR3 gives the full variable domain: DTGVSQNPRHKITKRGQNVTFRCDPISEHNRLYWYRQTLGQGPEFLTYFQNEAQLEKSRLLSDRFSAERPKGSFSTLEIQRTEQGDSAMYLCASSFGLAGNADTQYFGPGTRLTVL.

The V and J genes are TRBV7-9 and TRBJ2-1, with TRBD2 matching over 8 bases. The V segment lost 5 bases and the J segment 2 bases; nucleotides outside the gene matches: 11. This CDR3 contains 17 residues. CDR1 is SEHNR, CDR2 FQNEAQ, per germline (reference sequence). The DNA of the CDR3 is TGTGCCAGCAGCCCCTTTTATGCGGGGGGACCCTACAATGAGCAGTTCTTC. Translated, it gives CASSPFYAGGPYNEQFF.

This clonotype was observed a few times. The chain carries TRBV6-5 and TRBJ2-6, with D perhaps TRBD2 (5 bases). Trimming took off 7 bases at V and 0 bases at J, with 10 bases between the two ends. This CDR3 has 15 amino acids. The germline CDR1 and CDR2 sequences are MNHEY and SVGAGI. CDR3 region: CASTGISSGANVLTF. CDR3 nucleotide sequence: TGTGCCAGCACGGGGATTAGCTCTGGGGCCAACGTCCTGACTTTC.

For this clonotype: A clone one base away is much larger, so this may be a read error. The chain links TRBV5-6 to TRBJ1-2; no clear D. CDR3 size: 12 residues. CDR1 and CDR2 from the germline V gene are SGHDT and YYEEEE. Trimming took off 1 base at V and 7 bases at J, with 8 bases between the two ends. The CDR3 DNA sequence: TGTGCCAGCAGCTTGAACAGCTGTGGCTACACCTTC. Residues: CASSLNSCGYTF.

This chain links TRBV2 with TRBJ2-3; 10 bases are shared with TRBD2. V shed 6 bases and J 2 bases; nucleotides not matched to a gene: 8. The germline CDR1 and CDR2 sequences are SNHLY and FYNNEI. This CDR3 spans 16 amino acids. CDR3 amino acids: CASRQLAGDSTDTQYF. CDR3 DNA: TGTGCCAGCAGGCAGCTAGCGGGGGACTCCACAGATACGCAGTATTTT.

In its sample, this clonotype was seen a few times. The J gene is TRBJ1-2, the V gene TRBV9; D perhaps matches TRBD1 (5 bases). The germline gives CDR1 SGDLS, CDR2 YYNGEE. The CDR3 has 15 amino acids. Trimming pared 4 bases from V and 7 bases from J, leaving 20 bases between. Here the CDR3 reads CASSPETSPRGGYTF. The CDR3 DNA sequence: TGTGCCAGCAGCCCGGAGACGTCGCCTAGGGGTGGCTACACCTTC. The full variable domain, its missing parts supplied by reference TRBV9 and TRBJ1-2, is DSGVTQTPKHLITATGQRVTLRCSPRSGDLSVYWYQQSLDQGLQFLIQYYNGEERAKGNILERFSAQQFPDLHSELNLSSLELGDSALYFCASSPETSPRGGYTFGSGTRLTVV.

A few counts support this clonotype. V usage is TRBV25-1 and J usage is TRBJ1-6; the D is unclear. The CDR3 has 15 residues. Germline V gives CDR1 MGHDK, CDR2 SYGVNS. The V end lost 2 bases, the J end lost 0 bases, and 5 bases lay between the germline ends. As DNA, the CDR3 is TGTGCCAGCAGTGAAGGTAGCTCCTATAATTCACCCCTCCACTTT. Translating it yields CASSEGSSYNSPLHF. The full variable domain, in which reference TRBV25-1 and TRBJ1-6 provide the parts outside the CDR3, is EADIYQTPRYLVIGTGKKITLECSQTMGHDKMYWYQQDPGMELHLIHYSYGVNSTEKGDLSSESTVSRIRTEHFPLTLESARPSHTSQYLCASSEGSSYNSPLHFGNGTRLTVT.

The chain couples TRBV6-1 to TRBJ2-5; 12 bases align to TRBD2. The CDR3 contains 15 residues. CDR1 is MNHNS and CDR2 is SASEGT in the germline V gene. V was clipped by 5 bases and J by 4 bases; unmatched bases: 5. The CDR3 reads CASSILLAGGETQYF. The DNA of the CDR3 is TGTGCCAGCAGTATACTACTAGCGGGGGGAGAGACCCAGTACTTC.

The genes are TRBV20-1 and TRBJ2-3; maybe TRBD1 (7 bases). V shed 0 bases and J shed 4 bases, with 14 bases lying between them. The CDR3 runs to 15 residues. Germline V gene sequence: CDR1 DFQATT, CDR2 SNEGSKA (reference sequence). CDR3 DNA: TGCAGTGCTAGAGATTGGGGCGGGACAGCAGATACGCAGTATTTT. This gives the protein CSARDWGGTADTQYF.

The chain joins TRBV5-6 to TRBJ2-1; 7 nucleotides line up with TRBD1. The CDR3 consists of 14 residues. The trim removed 0 bases at V and 8 bases at J, leaving 5 bases unmatched. The V gene's germline CDR1 is SGHDT and CDR2 YYEEEE. In nucleotides, the CDR3 is TGTGCCAGCAGCTTGGGACAGGGTGTCCATGAGCAGTTCTTC. It specifies CASSLGQGVHEQFF.